These 10 T cell receptor beta chains share one sample of origin, sequenced in a study of neoadjuvant anti-PD-1 for oral cavity cancer. Produced via immunoSEQ multiplex PCR; TCRdb's table is partial and in-frame only. The data hold 15,000 or so clones, with 60% to 80% observed a single time. Here the sequenced sample was PBMCs, taken before nivolumab (anti-PD-1) treatment. Receptor source: a person between 40 and 85 years old with oral cavity squamous cell carcinoma.

The V and J genes are TRBV11-2 and TRBJ2-7; TRBD2 agrees at 10 bases. J was trimmed by 3 bases and V by 4 bases; bases with no gene match: 3. Germline lookup yields CDR1 SGHAT and CDR2 FQNNGV. The CDR3 spans 14 residues. CDR3 sequence reads: CASSSRTSGYEQYF. The CDR3 DNA sequence: TGTGCCAGCAGCTCCCGGACTAGCGGCTACGAGCAGTACTTC.

The rearrangement uses TRBV4-2 and TRBJ1-2; D not resolved. This CDR3 spans 14 amino acids. Germline V gene sequence: CDR1 LGHNA, CDR2 YNFKEQ. Between the trimmed V and J ends, which lost 0 bases and 5 bases, there was a span of 10 bases. CDR3 loop: CASSQESTSYGYTF. The CDR3 DNA reads as TGTGCCAGCAGCCAAGAAAGTACGTCTTATGGCTACACCTTC.

The V and J genes are TRBV25-1 and TRBJ1-1; D not certain. Trimming stripped 10 bases from V and 5 bases from J, with 11 bases between. The V gene's germline CDR1 is MGHDK and CDR2 SYGVNS. The CDR3 is made up of 11 amino acids. The CDR3 sequence: CATSQMTEAFF. The CDR3 DNA is TGTGCCACCTCCCAAATGACTGAAGCTTTCTTT.

This clone was recorded a few times. The chain employs TRBV7-2 and TRBJ1-1, with unresolved D. The CDR3 totals 15 residues. V lost 5 bases, J lost 0 bases, and 13 bases lay in between. Germline V gene sequence: CDR1 SGHTA, CDR2 FQGNSA. The CDR3 bases are TGTGCCAGCAGCCCAAACCCCGGCATGAACACTGAAGCTTTCTTT. Encoded protein: CASSPNPGMNTEAFF.

The chain recombines TRBV5-6 with TRBJ1-4; weak D call: TRBD1 (5 bases). The V end was cut by 4 bases, the J end by 7 bases, with 14 bases between. The CDR3 runs 14 residues. Germline V gene sequence: CDR1 SGHDT, CDR2 YYEEEE. As DNA, the CDR3 is TGTGCCAGCAGCCTACAGGCGTACGGTGAAAAACTGTTTTTT. This translates into CASSLQAYGEKLFF.

This clone has a single count. The CDR3 region is CASSVEGAGQPQHF. For the CDR3, the DNA is TGCGCCAGCAGCGTCGAGGGAGCAGGTCAGCCCCAGCATTTT. This chain joins TRBV5-1 and TRBJ1-5; D not certain. This CDR3 comprises 14 residues. Germline CDR1 reads SGHRS; CDR2 reads YFSETQ. Trimming left V 4 bases short and J 6 bases short, with 14 bases between.

The chain carries TRBV28 and TRBJ2-6; 9 bases map to TRBD2. The V gene end was trimmed by 4 bases and the J gene end by 3 bases; junction bases not matched to a gene: 10. The CDR3 has 18 residues. Per the germline V gene, CDR1 is MDHEN and CDR2 is SYDVKM. The CDR3 coding sequence is TGTGCCAGCAGTTCCGAGACTCGCGGGAGGGTTGGGGCCAACGTCCTGACTTTC. Translation: CASSSETRGRVGANVLTF.

The chain joins TRBV5-1 to TRBJ1-5, with TRBD1 matching 9 bases. Germline CDR1 reads SGHRS; CDR2 reads YFSETQ. CDR3 size: 14 residues. V gave up 1 base and J gave up 6 bases; unmatched junction bases: 2. In nucleotides, the CDR3 is TGCGCCAGCAGCTTGTGGGGACAGGGTCAGCCCCAGCATTTT. This gives the protein CASSLWGQGQPQHF.

The V gene is TRBV15, the J gene TRBJ2-7, with TRBD2 as a possible D gene (5 bases). This CDR3 has 12 amino acids. Trimming pared 5 bases from V and 4 bases from J, leaving 9 bases between. Looked up from germline, CDR1 is LNHNV and CDR2 is YYDKDF (reference sequence). The CDR3 protein is CATSPGGYEQYF. In DNA form, the CDR3 reads TGTGCCACCAGCCCCGGCGGGTACGAGCAGTACTTC.

This chain links TRBV27 with TRBJ1-4; 7 bases match TRBD1. Germline V CDR1 and CDR2: MNHEY, SMNVEV (reference sequence). The trim removed 6 bases at V and 3 bases at J, leaving 7 bases unmatched. This CDR3 has 15 amino acids. The CDR3 coding sequence is TGTGCCAGCAGCACCTCAGGGGGAGCTAATGAAAAACTGTTTTTT. Its protein product is CASSTSGGANEKLFF.